One and the same sample provided the 30 T cell receptor beta chains below, sequenced in a study of T cells in Graves' hyperthyroidism and ophthalmopathy. What was amplified from RNA transcripts were TCR beta CDR3 regions. First-round RT-PCR of the TCR CDR3 relied on the HTBI primer set. TCRdb redid the calling of the multiplex PCR reads with MiXCR, one entry per CDR3 protein. The sample carries roughly 650,000 distinct CDR3 sequences, approximately 15% recorded once. The sequencing sample was made of blood. These receptors were collected from a woman aged 40 to 50 with Graves' ophthalmopathy.

This clonotype appeared many times. This rearrangement joins TRBV3-1 to TRBJ2-3; 9 bases align to TRBD1. CDR1 is LGHDT and CDR2 is YNNKEL in the germline V gene (reference sequence). This CDR3 is built from 15 residues. Losses at the gene ends were 8 bases for V and 6 bases for J; bases not matched to a gene: 12. The CDR3 spells CASDNTGGGLDTQYF. The DNA for the CDR3 is TGTGCCAGCGACAATACAGGGGGCGGCTTGGATACGCAGTATTTT.

As regards this clonotype: An end of the junction does not agree with germline; a read error may underlie this. V and J are TRBV11-1 and TRBJ2-5; 7 nucleotides line up with TRBD2. This CDR3 is 16 amino acids long. Germline CDR1 is SGHAT and CDR2 is FQDESV (reference sequence). CDR3 region: CAGSLQDWGGPETQYF. In nucleotides, the CDR3 is TGTGCCGGCAGCCTCCAGGACTGGGGGGGTCCGGAGACCCAGTACTTC.

In its sample, this clonotype was seen many times. The chain employs TRBV7-2 and TRBJ1-5; a weak D match, TRBD1 (6 bases). The ends were cut back, 4 bases at V and 4 bases at J, with 11 bases in the middle. The CDR3 totals 14 residues. CDR1 and CDR2 (germline): SGHTA, FQGNSA. CDR3 bases: TGTGCCAGCAGCTGGGGGCAGGGTAATCAGCCCCAGCATTTT. Translating it yields CASSWGQGNQPQHF.

This clonotype was recorded many times. The V call is TRBV30, the J call TRBJ2-7; D remains ambiguous. Looked up from germline, CDR1 is GTSNPN and CDR2 is SVGIG (reference sequence). V was trimmed by 4 bases and J by 2 bases, leaving 18 bases between them. The CDR3 loop spans 15 amino acids. CDR3 region: CAWIPRNGEPYEQYF. CDR3 bases: TGTGCCTGGATTCCTCGGAACGGTGAACCCTACGAGCAGTACTTC. Drawing the rest from reference TRBV30 and TRBJ2-7, the complete variable domain is SQTIHQWPATLVQPVGSPLSLECTVEGTSNPNLYWYRQAAGRGLQLLFYSVGIGQISSEVPQNLSASRPQDRQFILSSKKLLLSDSGFYLCAWIPRNGEPYEQYFGPGTRLTVT.

This clonotype has ten or more counts. The chain recombines TRBV12-3 or TRBV12-4 with TRBJ1-1; D remains unclear. This CDR3 contains 13 residues. Trimming took off 6 bases at V and 1 base at J, with 9 bases between the two ends. The CDR3 DNA is TGTGCCAGCAGCTCCGCTCAGAACACTGAAGCTTTCTTT. Translation: CASSSAQNTEAFF.

This clonotype was observed at least ten times. The CDR3: CASSLGTSITYEQYF. CDR3 in DNA: TGTGCCAGCTCACTTGGGACTAGTATCACCTACGAGCAGTACTTC. The chain employs TRBV18 and TRBJ2-7; 8 bases are a match to TRBD2. CDR1 and CDR2 from the germline V gene are KGHSH and LQKENI. The CDR3 length is 15 residues. V was clipped by 4 bases and J by 2 bases; unmatched bases: 7.

This clonotype was recorded a few times. This sequence joins TRBV12-3 or TRBV12-4 and TRBJ2-1; D is undetermined. The length of the CDR3 is 15 residues. The V gene lost 7 bases and the J gene lost 4 bases, with 17 bases spanning the gap. CDR3 coding DNA: TGTGCCAGCACCCAACACCAGAATACATACAATGAGCAGTTCTTC. Translated, it gives CASTQHQNTYNEQFF.

The sample holds a few counts of this clonotype. The chain carries TRBV20-1 and TRBJ1-2; TRBD1 matches 8 bases. Germline CDR1 reads DFQATT; CDR2 reads SNEGSKA (reference sequence). The CDR3 covers 14 residues. The J segment lost 8 bases and the V segment lost 1 base, leaving 9 bases of the junction unmatched. CDR3 amino acids: CSARGIQGDFGYTF. CDR3 in DNA: TGCAGTGCTAGAGGTATACAGGGGGATTTCGGCTACACCTTC.

Many counts were recorded for this clonotype. The CDR3 DNA follows: TGTGCCAGCAGTCGGAGGGGCTGGGGTGAGCAGTTCTTC. Encoded protein: CASSRRGWGEQFF. The V gene is TRBV12-3 or TRBV12-4, the J gene TRBJ2-1, with D maybe TRBD2 (6 bases). Trimming removed 5 bases from V and 9 bases from J, with 14 bases in between. This CDR3 region has 13 residues.

This clonotype has ten or more counts. The J gene is TRBJ2-5, the V gene TRBV2, with 7 bases fitting TRBD2. CDR1 SNHLY and CDR2 FYNNEI come from the germline V gene. Germline trimming cut 3 bases from V and 7 bases from J; bases unmatched to any gene: 11. This CDR3 contains 15 residues. CDR3 residues: CASSDAGVLPGTQYF. In nucleotides, the CDR3 is TGTGCCAGCAGTGACGCGGGGGTCCTACCCGGGACCCAGTACTTC.

This clonotype was seen ten or more times. The chain joins TRBV28 to TRBJ2-5; D might be TRBD2 (6 bases). The V end lost 6 bases, the J end lost 0 bases, and 17 bases lay between the germline ends. Germline V CDR1 and CDR2: MDHEN, SYDVKM. The CDR3 is 16 amino acids. The CDR3 loop reads CASSTGDGPYQETQYF. DNA of the CDR3: TGTGCCAGCAGCACGGGAGACGGACCTTACCAAGAGACCCAGTACTTC.

This clonotype showed up many times. V and J are TRBV10-3 and TRBJ1-5; no clear D gene. V was pared by 2 bases and J by 0 bases, with 8 bases between. The CDR3 consists of 15 residues. Germline CDR1 and CDR2: ENHRY and SYGVKD. CDR3 sequence (DNA): TGTGCCATCAGTGAGGGGTTGAATAGCAATCAGCCCCAGCATTTT. It codes for CAISEGLNSNQPQHF.

The J gene is TRBJ1-3, the V gene TRBV7-9; 8 nucleotides match TRBD1. CDR3 length equals 20 residues. Germline trimming cut 3 bases from V and 0 bases from J; bases unmatched to any gene: 16. CDR1 SEHNR and CDR2 FQNEAQ come from the germline V gene (reference sequence). The CDR3 sequence: CASSLGGGTGWSSSGNTIYF. CDR3 bases: TGTGCCAGCAGCTTGGGCGGTGGGACAGGTTGGTCGAGCTCTGGAAACACCATATATTTT.

This clonotype was counted many times. The V gene is TRBV7-9, the J gene TRBJ2-1; D might be TRBD2 (6 bases). With 1 base removed from V and 8 bases from J, the gap between germline ends came to 12 bases. Germline lookup yields CDR1 SEHNR and CDR2 FQNEAQ (reference sequence). The CDR3 runs to 14 residues. The CDR3 DNA reads TGTGCCAGCAGCTTAGGACTAGATGGGGATGAGCAGTTCTTC. This encodes CASSLGLDGDEQFF.

The chain couples TRBV3-1 to TRBJ1-6, with D perhaps TRBD1 (5 bases). From germline, CDR1 is LGHDT and CDR2 YNNKEL (reference sequence). V was pared by 5 bases and J by 9 bases, with 14 bases between. There are 14 residues in the CDR3. The CDR3 region is CASSVQAGGSPLHF. The CDR3 region has the DNA TGTGCCAGCAGCGTCCAGGCGGGGGGTTCACCCCTCCACTTT.

Comments on this clonotype: A clone one base away is much larger, so this may be a read error. The rearrangement joins TRBV11-2 to TRBJ2-1, with TRBD2 matching over 14 bases. The CDR3 has 16 residues. Germline CDR1 reads SGHAT; CDR2 reads FQNNGV. With 4 bases clipped from V and 10 bases from J, the junction kept 9 bases outside the gene matches. CDR3 nucleotides: TGTGCCAGCAGCTCGACTAGCGGGGGGGCGCCGGAGGAGCAGTTCTTC. This gives the protein CASSSTSGGAPEEQFF.

In its sample, this clonotype was seen many times. The V and J genes are TRBV30 and TRBJ1-1; D is ambiguous. CDR1 is GTSNPN and CDR2 is SVGIG in the germline V gene (reference sequence). The CDR3 contains 11 residues. V was pared by 4 bases and J by 1 base, with 4 bases between. Here the CDR3 reads CAWIGNTEAFF. CDR3 in DNA: TGTGCCTGGATCGGGAACACTGAAGCTTTCTTT. Filled out from reference TRBV30 and TRBJ1-1, the complete variable domain reads SQTIHQWPATLVQPVGSPLSLECTVEGTSNPNLYWYRQAAGRGLQLLFYSVGIGQISSEVPQNLSASRPQDRQFILSSKKLLLSDSGFYLCAWIGNTEAFFGQGTRLTVV.

The chain joins TRBV29-1 to TRBJ2-7; perhaps D is TRBD1 or TRBD2 (6 bases each). The CDR3 loop spans 13 amino acids. Trimming took 3 bases from V and 5 from J, leaving 14 bases between them. Germline values: CDR1 SQVTM, CDR2 ANQGSEA. For the CDR3, the DNA is TGCAGCGTTGAGGGCAGGGGACTTGACGAGCAGTACTTC. Protein: CSVEGRGLDEQYF.

This clonotype was counted ten times or more. The V and J genes are TRBV5-1 and TRBJ1-2; D not certain. Germline CDR1 and CDR2: SGHRS and YFSETQ. CDR3 size: 12 residues. Between the trimmed V and J ends, which lost 5 bases and 4 bases, there was a span of 9 bases. The CDR3 loop is CASRRESYGYTF. CDR3 nucleotide sequence: TGCGCCAGCAGACGGGAAAGCTATGGCTACACCTTC.

The chain couples TRBV28 to TRBJ2-3, with 8 positions matching TRBD2. The CDR3 consists of 13 residues. CDR1 and CDR2 (germline): MDHEN, SYDVKM. The CDR3 DNA reads as TGTGTTTGCGGGAGGATTGATACAGATACGCAGTATTTT. Encoded protein: CVCGRIDTDTQYF.

This clonotype was counted many times. The V and J genes are TRBV5-1 and TRBJ2-2, with D tentatively TRBD1 or TRBD2 (6 bases each). This CDR3 spans 14 amino acids. The V end was cut by 4 bases, the J end by 6 bases, with 13 bases between. The germline gives CDR1 SGHRS, CDR2 YFSETQ. Here the CDR3 reads CASSREGGAGELFF. CDR3 sequence (DNA): TGCGCCAGCAGCCGCGAGGGGGGCGCCGGGGAGCTGTTTTTT.

The chain carries TRBV28 and TRBJ2-1; TRBD2 matches at 7 bases. Germline V CDR1 and CDR2: MDHEN, SYDVKM. This CDR3 comprises 16 residues. V lost 5 bases, J lost 0 bases, and 7 bases stayed unmatched. The CDR3 bases are TGTGCCAGCAGTCGCAGCGGGACGATCTCCTACAATGAGCAGTTCTTC. This codes for CASSRSGTISYNEQFF.

The V call is TRBV29-1, the J call TRBJ2-1, with 7 bases lining up with TRBD2. This CDR3 is 14 amino acids long. V shed 7 bases, J shed 2 bases, and the junction held 8 bases outside the gene matches. Germline lookup yields CDR1 SQVTM and CDR2 ANQGSEA. CDR3 region: CSGLGEGTYNEQFF. The CDR3 DNA reads as TGCAGCGGTCTAGGGGAGGGCACCTACAATGAGCAGTTCTTC.

This clonotype was picked up many times. This chain links TRBV6-6 with TRBJ1-2; unclear D gene. CDR1 and CDR2 (germline): MNHNY, SVGAGI (reference sequence). The CDR3 loop spans 15 amino acids. V lost 0 bases, J lost 2 bases, and 10 bases lay in between. In DNA, the CDR3 is TGTGCCAGCAGTTACTCGGGGAGACGGAACTATGGCTACACCTTC. Its translation is CASSYSGRRNYGYTF.

This clonotype was observed many times. The chain combines TRBV5-1 with TRBJ2-7; a possible D gene is TRBD1 (5 bases). The CDR3 consists of 16 residues. V lost 0 bases, J lost 1 base, and 14 bases lay in between. The V gene's germline CDR1 is SGHRS and CDR2 YFSETQ. CDR3 protein: CASSLAVSTESYEQYF. CDR3 DNA: TGCGCCAGCAGCTTGGCCGTGTCGACAGAGTCCTACGAGCAGTACTTC.

V usage is TRBV19 and J usage is TRBJ1-3; D gene unclear. Germline V gene data show CDR1 as LNHDA and CDR2 as SQIVND (reference sequence). Trimming removed 6 bases from V and 0 bases from J, with 12 bases in between. The length of the CDR3 is 15 residues. CDR3 sequence: CASSSTSSSGNTIYF. The CDR3 DNA follows: TGTGCCAGTAGCTCGACGAGTAGCTCTGGAAACACCATATATTTT.

The rearrangement links TRBV10-3 to TRBJ1-1; maybe TRBD1 (5 bases). V lost 6 bases and J lost 1, with 12 bases in between. Germline CDR1 is ENHRY and CDR2 is SYGVKD. The CDR3 runs to 14 residues. The CDR3, as DNA: TGTGCCATCAGAGCCACGGGGGAGAACACTGAAGCTTTCTTT. Translating it yields CAIRATGENTEAFF.

This clonotype was counted ten times or more. The chain carries TRBV5-1 and TRBJ2-3; no definite D call. In germline, CDR1 is SGHRS, CDR2 YFSETQ. The CDR3 is made up of 13 amino acids. Trimming removed 1 base at V and 6 bases at J, with 9 bases between. The CDR3 protein is CASSLFDMDTQYF. The CDR3 region has the DNA TGCGCCAGCAGCTTGTTCGATATGGATACGCAGTATTTT. The full variable domain, rest sourced from reference TRBV5-1 and TRBJ2-3, is KAGVTQTPRYLIKTRGQQVTLSCSPISGHRSVSWYQQTPGQGLQFLFEYFSETQRNKGNFPGRFSGRQFSNSRSEMNVSTLELGDSALYLCASSLFDMDTQYFGPGTRLTVL.

The chain employs TRBV5-1 and TRBJ1-1; D perhaps matches TRBD1 (6 bases). Looked up from germline, CDR1 is SGHRS and CDR2 is YFSETQ. V lost 3 bases, J lost 0 bases, and 12 bases lay in between. CDR3 size: 15 residues. The CDR3 sequence is CASSSTGSLNTEAFF. CDR3 DNA: TGCGCCAGCAGCTCGACAGGTAGCCTGAACACTGAAGCTTTCTTT.

This rearrangement joins TRBV4-1 to TRBJ2-4, with TRBD2 as a possible D gene (5 bases). Looked up from germline, CDR1 is MGHRA and CDR2 is YSYEKL. The CDR3 spans 17 residues. V dropped 1 base and J dropped 0 bases, with 13 bases sitting between them. The CDR3 here is CASSQGTIEGAKNIQYF. The CDR3 DNA sequence: TGCGCCAGCAGCCAAGGAACAATCGAGGGAGCCAAAAACATTCAGTACTTC.